This T cell receptor beta chain is from a study of blood T cell repertoires in COVID-19. Per germline, CDR1 LGHNA and CDR2 YSLEER. V dropped 4 bases and J dropped 5 bases, with 14 bases sitting between them. This CDR3 is built from 15 residues. The table came from immunoSEQ multiplex PCR; TCRdb's copy has only in-frame clones and leaves some out. Here the sample spans about 74,000 clones, roughly 84% being singletons. The chain joins TRBV4-3 to TRBJ1-4; D is ambiguous. This TCR was recovered from a woman over 75 with active or convalescent COVID-19. Sequencing was performed on peripheral blood. The DNA of the CDR3 is TGCGCCAGCAGCCTTGAATACTTCGAGAATGAAAAACTGTTTTTT. Its translation: CASSLEYFENEKLFF.